This TCR beta chain was sequenced for a study of tumor and adjacent non-tumor tissue in lung cancer. The template was RNA from unsorted bulk tissue. This non-tumor lung sample came from over 3 cm beyond the tumor edge. TCRbeta libraries were built with three rounds of nested PCR, modified from ARM-PCR. MiXCR was run by TCRdb on the multiplex PCR reads, yielding one entry per CDR3 protein. The sample has 94,000 or so distinct CDR3 sequences; roughly three quarters are singletons. The V gene's germline CDR1 is SGHAT and CDR2 FQNNGV. This CDR3 comprises 13 residues. In the case of this clonotype: Lacking the conserved final phenylalanine or tryptophan, this CDR3 likely reflects a read error.

The clonotype originates from a woman aged 50 to 60 with non-small cell lung cancer. The chain uses TRBV11-2 and TRBJ2-5, with D possibly matching TRBD2 (5 bases). Specimen: distant non-tumor lung tissue. Written as DNA, the CDR3 is TGTGCCATCAGCTTAGCGTTCCGGGGGACCCAGTACCTC. It is translated as CAISLAFRGTQYL.